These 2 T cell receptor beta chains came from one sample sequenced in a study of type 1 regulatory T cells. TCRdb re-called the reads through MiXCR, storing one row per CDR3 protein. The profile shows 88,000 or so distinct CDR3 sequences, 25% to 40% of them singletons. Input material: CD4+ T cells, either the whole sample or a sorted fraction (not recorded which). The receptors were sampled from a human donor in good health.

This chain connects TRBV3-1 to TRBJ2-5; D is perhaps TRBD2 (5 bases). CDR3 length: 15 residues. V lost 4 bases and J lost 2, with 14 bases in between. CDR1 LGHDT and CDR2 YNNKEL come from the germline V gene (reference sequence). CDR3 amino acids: CASSPIRTGQETQYF. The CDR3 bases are TGTGCCAGCAGCCCAATCCGGACGGGACAAGAGACCCAGTACTTC.

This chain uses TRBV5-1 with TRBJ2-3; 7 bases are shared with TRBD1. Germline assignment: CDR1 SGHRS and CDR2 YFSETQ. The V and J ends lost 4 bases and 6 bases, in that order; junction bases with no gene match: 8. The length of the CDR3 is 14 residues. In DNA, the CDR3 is TGCGCCAGCAGCGACAGGGTAGCCCTCGATACGCAGTATTTT. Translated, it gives CASSDRVALDTQYF. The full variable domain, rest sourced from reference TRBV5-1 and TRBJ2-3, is KAGVTQTPRYLIKTRGQQVTLSCSPISGHRSVSWYQQTPGQGLQFLFEYFSETQRNKGNFPGRFSGRQFSNSRSEMNVSTLELGDSALYLCASSDRVALDTQYFGPGTRLTVL.